The 13 T cell receptor beta chains below all came from one sample that was sequenced in a study of Ad26.COV2.S vaccination and SARS-CoV-2 variants. Treatment here: about 20 received Ad26.COV2.S at low or high dose, single or two shots; several received placebo; per-sample allocation not given. Samples analyzed were those drawn on day 63 after the first vaccine or placebo injection. Clones were read by immunoSEQ multiplex PCR, and TCRdb kept only the in-frame ones, dropping some. The profile shows 200,000 to 300,000 clones, roughly 90% of them singletons. The sample in question was peripheral blood, obtained in a trial of Ad26.COV2.S vaccine versus placebo. Source of these receptors: a person aged 18-60 years who received the Ad26.COV2.S COVID-19 vaccine or a placebo.

The count of this clone is one. This sequence joins TRBV29-1 and TRBJ2-5; tentatively, D is TRBD2 (6 bases). CDR1 SQVTM and CDR2 ANQGSEA come from the germline V gene. The CDR3 consists of 12 residues. V lost 4 bases and J 4 bases, leaving 10 bases between the germline ends. The CDR3 DNA reads TGCAGCGTTGTATGGGGAGGAGAGACCCAGTACTTC. Amino acid sequence: CSVVWGGETQYF.

DNA of the CDR3: TGTGCCAGCAGCTCCGAAGCGGGGCTCGCCTACGAGCAGTACTTC. Translated, it gives CASSSEAGLAYEQYF. The gene calls are TRBV7-6 and TRBJ2-7, with 7 bases identical to TRBD2. This CDR3 contains 15 residues. The V and J ends lost 4 bases and 2 bases, in that order; junction bases with no gene match: 8. CDR1 and CDR2 (germline): SGHVS, FNYEAQ.

The rearrangement joins TRBV18 to TRBJ2-5; TRBD2 matches at 7 bases. J was trimmed by 5 bases and V by 6 bases; bases with no gene match: 12. Germline CDR1 and CDR2: KGHSH and LQKENI. The CDR3 runs to 15 residues. In nucleotides, the CDR3 is TGTGCCAGCTCCTTCGCCGGGGAGGGTCGGGAGACCCAGTACTTC. This encodes CASSFAGEGRETQYF.

This chain connects TRBV2 to TRBJ2-2; 7 bases are a match to TRBD2. The V gene end was trimmed by 7 bases and the J gene end by 6 bases; junction bases not matched to a gene: 11. The CDR3 contains 15 residues. Germline V gives CDR1 SNHLY, CDR2 FYNNEI. The CDR3 DNA reads TGTGCCAGCATGGAGGGGACTATTGGGGCCGGGGAGCTGTTTTTT. It yields the protein CASMEGTIGAGELFF.

CDR3 residues: CASSDGTRNYF. The CDR3 nucleotides are TGCGCCAGCAGTGATGGGACTAGGAATTATTTT. The V gene is TRBV10-1, the J gene TRBJ2-3; TRBD2 agrees at 8 bases. The germline V gene has CDR1 WNHNN and CDR2 SYGVQD (reference sequence). The V segment lost 3 bases and the J segment 15 bases; nucleotides outside the gene matches: 5. CDR3 length equals 11 residues.

The V call is TRBV3-1 (or the pseudogene TRBV3-2), the J call TRBJ2-3; 10 bases map to TRBD2. This CDR3 has 16 residues. Germline V gives CDR1 LGHDT, CDR2 YNNKEL (reference sequence). V lost 4 bases and J lost 1; bases outside the gene matches: 5. In DNA, the CDR3 is TGTGCCAGCAGCCCTCTAGCGGGAGTGGGCACAGATACGCAGTATTTT. It specifies CASSPLAGVGTDTQYF.

The chain recombines TRBV30 with TRBJ1-5; D gene uncertain. The CDR3 consists of 14 residues. Germline assignment: CDR1 GTSNPN and CDR2 SVGIG (reference sequence). Deletions cut 1 base from V and 8 bases from J, with 15 bases between. The CDR3 loop is CAWSANVHSEPQHF. The CDR3, as DNA: TGTGCCTGGAGTGCGAACGTTCATAGCGAGCCCCAGCATTTT.

The V call is TRBV9, the J call TRBJ1-5; 7 bases are a match to TRBD1. With 2 bases clipped from V and 5 bases from J, the junction kept 7 bases outside the gene matches. The CDR3 has 15 residues. Germline CDR1 SGDLS, CDR2 YYNGEE. The DNA for the CDR3 is TGTGCCAGCAGCGTCGGGGCAACAGGGGATCAGCCCCAGCATTTT. This sequence encodes CASSVGATGDQPQHF.

The gene calls are TRBV4-3 and TRBJ2-7; 7 bases agree with TRBD2. The V gene's germline CDR1 is LGHNA and CDR2 YSLEER. The CDR3 spans 16 residues. After removal of 2 bases from V and 4 bases from J, the junction contained 11 bases not matched to a gene. The CDR3 reads CASSQSAREYLYEQYF. In DNA form, the CDR3 reads TGCGCCAGCAGCCAATCTGCGCGGGAGTATCTTTACGAGCAGTACTTC.

The gene calls are TRBV6-1 and TRBJ1-2; TRBD1 agrees at 8 bases. The CDR3 is 12 amino acids. V was pared by 1 base and J by 11 bases, with 3 bases of the junction left unmatched. Germline assignment: CDR1 MNHNS and CDR2 SASEGT. The CDR3 DNA is TGTGCCAGCAGTGAAGATAGGGACAGGTACACCTTC. Translation gives CASSEDRDRYTF.

This chain links TRBV5-1 with TRBJ2-7, with 7 bases that match TRBD1. The CDR3 is made up of 11 amino acids. V lost 5 bases to trimming and J lost 7 bases; unmatched junction nucleotides: 3. The germline gives CDR1 SGHRS, CDR2 YFSETQ. CDR3 region: CASRGDREQYF. DNA for the CDR3: TGCGCCAGCAGGGGGGACAGAGAGCAGTACTTC. Combining the CDR3 with reference TRBV5-1 and TRBJ2-7 gives the whole variable domain KAGVTQTPRYLIKTRGQQVTLSCSPISGHRSVSWYQQTPGQGLQFLFEYFSETQRNKGNFPGRFSGRQFSNSRSEMNVSTLELGDSALYLCASRGDREQYFGPGTRLTVT.

This chain joins TRBV28 and TRBJ1-5; 8 positions match TRBD1. CDR3 length: 16 amino acids. CDR1 and CDR2 from the germline V gene are MDHEN and SYDVKM. V was clipped by 3 bases and J by 2 bases; unmatched bases: 6. CDR3 sequence reads: CASSLGRGPGNQPQHF. The CDR3 coding sequence is TGTGCCAGCAGTTTGGGCAGGGGGCCAGGCAATCAGCCCCAGCATTTT.

Only one count was recorded for this clone. The chain couples TRBV5-1 to TRBJ1-3; no reliable D call. Trimming took 0 bases from V and 2 from J, leaving 3 bases between them. Looked up from germline, CDR1 is SGHRS and CDR2 is YFSETQ. The CDR3 contains 13 residues. The CDR3 DNA sequence: TGCGCCAGCAGCTTGGACACTGGAAACACCATATATTTT. Protein: CASSLDTGNTIYF.